This TCR beta chain is drawn from a study of robustness of blood B and T cell sequencing (dated by TCRdb to the late 2010s). About the investigation overall: The goal of the study was to find out how much peripheral blood is required to reliably describe the TCRbeta and IgG repertoires of an individual. In each of the roughly eleven independently drawn blood samples, both the TCRbeta and the IgG repertoires were quantified. For technical replicates, two replicate TCRbeta cDNA libraries were prepared from one shared RNA pool that came from a single 10 ml draw. What the study reported, not specific to this receptor: Evidence of cross-contamination, likely from batch processing, showed up in one pair of TCRbeta libraries, so the UMI-sequence pairs shared by that pair of libraries were removed. Immediate fractionation was required for EDTA tubes, so the use of EDTA tubes in multi-site collections was limited. Every single 10 ml sample contained the 1,000 most abundant TCRbeta clonotypes from the pooled draws. Overlap of rare TCRbeta clonotypes did not improve with pooling tubes, implying much larger blood volumes would be needed to capture them. The TCRbeta rarefaction curves did not fully level off, which suggests either under-sequencing or many low-abundance clonotypes. Combining 3 or 4 tubes (roughly 29-40 ml blood) brought coverage of the top 10,000 TCRbeta clonotypes close to saturation. Of the top 10,000 TCRbeta clonotypes in one technical replicate library, 90% to 95% were also found in the other technical replicate library.

Measured from the cysteine to the phenylalanine, the CDR3 is 14 residues long. The CDR3 DNA has 42 bases and is translated from base 1. The V end loses 0 bases and the J end loses 4 bases, and a stretch of 8 bases separates them. As encoded in the germline V gene (reference sequence), CDR1 is SSHAT while CDR2 is FNYEAQ. Remarks on this clonotype: The antigen it binds to is not known. No base-level quality is on record; no much larger clone is a single base apart.

The method was PCR. TCRdb names Illumina MiSeq as the instrument used. SMARTScribe reverse transcriptase and a 5' template-switch oligo, by which a universal priming site was added, were used for cDNA synthesis. Each cDNA molecule was tagged by a 12-nucleotide random unique molecular identifier (UMI) carried on the template-switch oligo. Chain-specific reverse primers targeted TCRbeta transcripts during reverse transcription. Leftover template-switch adapters were removed by uracil DNA glycosylase treatment, and cDNA was purified using a Qiagen MinElute kit. For the first PCR, KAPA HiFi HotStart ReadyMix was used for roughly 24 cycles, with amplification split across four 50 ul reactions containing step-out primers. Before any further amplification, the products of the first-round PCR were gel-purified. Illumina Nextera adapters were attached in a second roughly 8-cycle PCR, after which libraries were purified and pooled. The UMI barcode for each TCRbeta molecule was captured by a 50-nucleotide 5' read. The paper's processing steps were these. Using the MIGEC toolkit, reads were grouped by UMI into consensus reads. PEAR was used to merge forward and reverse consensus reads into final reads. Identical UMI-sequence pairs shared across libraries were treated as cross-sample contamination and removed by a custom decontamination script. V(D)J assignment and CDR3 extraction were performed with MIGMAP, a wrapper around IgBLAST. A TCR clonotype was defined as sharing the same V gene, J gene and CDR3 amino acid sequence, and CDR1 and CDR2 were not sequenced. TCRdb cleaned the public reads at Q25 with fastp, built clones with MiXCR and kept in-frame beta chains. Rows with one shared CDR3 protein collapse into an entry with the most common genes and DNA. Here the V and J calls rest on TCRdb's processing, not on the authors' analysis. The sample table lists roughly 3,600 distinct CDR3 sequences, under 70% of them with a count of one. The ten most abundant clones make up under 30% of the sample.

TCRbeta repertoires were measured from mRNA instead of genomic DNA, an approach that captures expressed receptors. Without any cell sorting, leukocytes from the buffy coat were collected into Trizol, and RNA was extracted using the Direct-zol RNA MiniPrep Plus kit. To separate plasma, buffy coat and red blood cells, the EDTA blood tubes were centrifuged right away at 4 degrees C. Sequencing was done on a sample of peripheral blood. This receptor chain uses TRBV7-7 and TRBJ2-3; the D segment is perhaps TRBD1 or TRBD2, each sharing 6 matched bases. The source is a human donor in good health. The sequenced DNA: TGTGCCAGCAGCTTAGCGGGGGGCTCAGATACGCAGTATTTT. The resulting protein is CASSLAGGSDTQYF.